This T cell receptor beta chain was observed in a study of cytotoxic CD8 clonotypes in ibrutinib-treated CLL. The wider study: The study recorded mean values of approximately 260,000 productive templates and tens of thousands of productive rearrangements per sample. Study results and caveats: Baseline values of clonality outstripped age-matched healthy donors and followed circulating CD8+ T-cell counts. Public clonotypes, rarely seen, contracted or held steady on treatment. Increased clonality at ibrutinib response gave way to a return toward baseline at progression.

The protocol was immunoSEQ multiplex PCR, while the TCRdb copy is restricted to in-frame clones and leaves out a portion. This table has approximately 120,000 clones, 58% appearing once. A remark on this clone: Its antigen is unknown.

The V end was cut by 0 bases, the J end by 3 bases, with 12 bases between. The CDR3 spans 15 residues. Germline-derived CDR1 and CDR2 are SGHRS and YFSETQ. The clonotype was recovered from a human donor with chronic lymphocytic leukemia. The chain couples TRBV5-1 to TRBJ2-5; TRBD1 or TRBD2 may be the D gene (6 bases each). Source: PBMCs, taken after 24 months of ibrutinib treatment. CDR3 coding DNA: TGCGCCAGCAGCTTGGGGTACAGGGAGGAAGAGACCCAGTACTTC. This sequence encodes CASSLGYREEETQYF.